This entry concerns a single T cell receptor (beta chain). The antigen is unknown. The sample comes from a study of T cell responses to AZD1222 COVID-19 vaccine. General study findings and limits: Close to half of all spike-specific TCRs reportedly target regions of the variants that are unmutated. Females made up more of the donors, who were largely white British, and clonal diversity may have come out too low. The study identified only five or six AZD1222 recipients as seropositive at baseline.

Assay: immunoSEQ multiplex PCR; the TCRdb copy retains only in-frame clones and omits some. The sample contains 100,000 to 150,000 clones, around 91% of which appear only once. Per the germline V gene, CDR1 is SNHLY and CDR2 is FYNNEI. The CDR3 consists of 14 residues. Between the trimmed V and J ends, which lost 6 bases and 1 base, there was a span of 12 bases. The sample in question was peripheral blood, obtained on day 0 of MenACWY control vaccination. This receptor was taken from an adult in good health. This chain joins TRBV2 and TRBJ1-1; possible D gene TRBD1, 6 bases. CDR3 coding DNA: TGTGCCAGCAGCGACACAGGGCGGAACACTGAAGCTTTCTTT. Encoded protein: CASSDTGRNTEAFF.